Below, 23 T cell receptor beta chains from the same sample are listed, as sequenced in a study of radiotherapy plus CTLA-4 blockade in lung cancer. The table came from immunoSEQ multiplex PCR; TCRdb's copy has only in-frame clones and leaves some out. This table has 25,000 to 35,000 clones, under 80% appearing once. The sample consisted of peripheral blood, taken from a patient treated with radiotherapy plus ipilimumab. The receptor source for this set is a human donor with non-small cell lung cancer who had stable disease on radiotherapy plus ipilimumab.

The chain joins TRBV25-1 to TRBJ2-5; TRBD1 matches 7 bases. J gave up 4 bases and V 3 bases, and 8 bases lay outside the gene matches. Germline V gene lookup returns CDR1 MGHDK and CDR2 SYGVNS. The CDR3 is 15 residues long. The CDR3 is CASSEVTGAGETQYF. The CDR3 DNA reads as TGTGCCAGCAGTGAGGTCACAGGGGCCGGAGAGACCCAGTACTTC.

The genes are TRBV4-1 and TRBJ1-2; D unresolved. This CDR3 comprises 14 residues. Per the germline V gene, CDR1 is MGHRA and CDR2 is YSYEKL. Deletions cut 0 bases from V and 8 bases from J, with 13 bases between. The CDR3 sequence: CASSQDQAGKGYTF. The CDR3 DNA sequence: TGCGCCAGCAGCCAAGATCAGGCGGGTAAGGGCTACACCTTC.

The CDR3 sequence is CASSLGLAYNEQFF. The CDR3 nucleotides are TGTGCCAGCAGCTTAGGATTGGCCTACAATGAGCAGTTCTTC. The chain links TRBV7-9 to TRBJ2-1; no clear D gene. Trimming cost V 1 base and J 2 bases, with 6 bases left between them. The CDR3 covers 14 residues. From germline, CDR1 is SEHNR and CDR2 FQNEAQ (reference sequence).

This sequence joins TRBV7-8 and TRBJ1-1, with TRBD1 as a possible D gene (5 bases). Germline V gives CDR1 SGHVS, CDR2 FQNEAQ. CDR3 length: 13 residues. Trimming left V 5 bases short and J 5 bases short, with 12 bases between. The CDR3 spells CASSIMSGTEAFF. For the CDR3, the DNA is TGTGCCAGCAGCATAATGTCAGGGACTGAAGCTTTCTTT.

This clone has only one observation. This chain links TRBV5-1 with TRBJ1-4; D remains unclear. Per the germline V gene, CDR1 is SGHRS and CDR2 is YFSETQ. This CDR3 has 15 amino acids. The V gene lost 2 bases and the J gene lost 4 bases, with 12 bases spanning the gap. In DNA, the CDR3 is TGCGCCAGCAGCTTTGAAGGCAGTAGTAATGAAAAACTGTTTTTT. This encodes CASSFEGSSNEKLFF. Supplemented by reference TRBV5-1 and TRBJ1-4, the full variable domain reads KAGVTQTPRYLIKTRGQQVTLSCSPISGHRSVSWYQQTPGQGLQFLFEYFSETQRNKGNFPGRFSGRQFSNSRSEMNVSTLELGDSALYLCASSFEGSSNEKLFFGSGTQLSVL.

CDR3 residues: CASRDRAFTEAFF. The CDR3 DNA is TGTGCCAGCAGGGACAGGGCTTTCACTGAAGCTTTCTTT. The gene calls are TRBV6-1 and TRBJ1-1, with 8 nucleotides matching TRBD1. Unmatched junction bases numbered 4, after V lost 6 bases and J lost 4 bases. This CDR3 region has 13 residues. Germline V gene data show CDR1 as MNHNS and CDR2 as SASEGT.

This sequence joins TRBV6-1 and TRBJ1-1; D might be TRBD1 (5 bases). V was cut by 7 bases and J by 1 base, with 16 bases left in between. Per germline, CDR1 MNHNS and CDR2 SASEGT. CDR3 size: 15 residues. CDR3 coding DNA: TGTGCCAGCAAACGGGACCTCGGAGGGAACACTGAAGCTTTCTTT. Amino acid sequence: CASKRDLGGNTEAFF.

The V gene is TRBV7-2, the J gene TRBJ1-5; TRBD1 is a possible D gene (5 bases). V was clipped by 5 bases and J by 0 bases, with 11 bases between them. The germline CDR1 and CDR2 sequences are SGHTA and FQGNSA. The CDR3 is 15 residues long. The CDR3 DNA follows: TGTGCCAGCAGCCCGGGGGGGAGTAGCAATCAGCCCCAGCATTTT. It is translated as CASSPGGSSNQPQHF.

The CDR3 protein is CASRETGAWTEAFF. CDR3 coding DNA: TGTGCCAGCCGTGAAACGGGGGCTTGGACTGAAGCTTTCTTT. This chain uses TRBV27 with TRBJ1-1; perhaps TRBD1 as D (6 bases). V lost 8 bases and J 5 bases, leaving 18 bases between the germline ends. The CDR3 sequence is 14 residues long. CDR1 and CDR2 (germline): MNHEY, SMNVEV (reference sequence).

In nucleotides, the CDR3 is TGTGCCAGCTCACCCCCGGGGGATTTCGCAACTAATGAAAAACTGTTTTTT. It encodes CASSPPGDFATNEKLFF. The J gene is TRBJ1-4, the V gene TRBV18, with TRBD1 as a possible D gene (5 bases). Germline loops: CDR1 KGHSH, CDR2 LQKENI. The CDR3 spans 17 residues. The germline V and J ends were trimmed by 3 bases and 0 bases, with 14 bases remaining between them.

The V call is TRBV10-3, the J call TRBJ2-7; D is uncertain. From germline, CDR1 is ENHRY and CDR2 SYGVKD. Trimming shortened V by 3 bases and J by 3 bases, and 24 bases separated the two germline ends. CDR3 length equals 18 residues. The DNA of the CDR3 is TGTGCCATCAGTGACCGACTTAGGACCGACCTAAAACACTACGAGCAGTACGTC. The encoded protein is CAISDRLRTDLKHYEQYV.

Here the CDR3 reads CASSLGITVPARRKLFF. Written as DNA, the CDR3 is TGCGCCAGCAGCTTGGGCATAACAGTTCCAGCGAGGAGAAAACTGTTTTTT. The gene calls are TRBV5-1 and TRBJ1-4; unclear D gene. The CDR3 totals 17 residues. The germline V gene has CDR1 SGHRS and CDR2 YFSETQ. V lost 0 bases to trimming and J lost 10 bases, with 22 bases between them.

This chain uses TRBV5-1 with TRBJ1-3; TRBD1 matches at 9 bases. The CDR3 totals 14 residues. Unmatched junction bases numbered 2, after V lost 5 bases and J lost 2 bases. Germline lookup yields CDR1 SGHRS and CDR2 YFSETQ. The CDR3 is CASSRTGAGNTIYF. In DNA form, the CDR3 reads TGCGCCAGCAGTCGGACAGGGGCTGGAAACACCATATATTTT. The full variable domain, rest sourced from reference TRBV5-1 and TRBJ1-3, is KAGVTQTPRYLIKTRGQQVTLSCSPISGHRSVSWYQQTPGQGLQFLFEYFSETQRNKGNFPGRFSGRQFSNSRSEMNVSTLELGDSALYLCASSRTGAGNTIYFGEGSWLTVV.

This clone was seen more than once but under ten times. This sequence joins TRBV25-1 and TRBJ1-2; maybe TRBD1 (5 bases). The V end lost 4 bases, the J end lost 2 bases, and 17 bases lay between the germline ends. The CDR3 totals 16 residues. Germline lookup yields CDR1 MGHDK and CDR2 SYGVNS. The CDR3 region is CASSGQRKGFNYGYTF. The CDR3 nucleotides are TGTGCCAGCAGTGGACAGCGGAAGGGGTTCAACTATGGCTACACCTTC.

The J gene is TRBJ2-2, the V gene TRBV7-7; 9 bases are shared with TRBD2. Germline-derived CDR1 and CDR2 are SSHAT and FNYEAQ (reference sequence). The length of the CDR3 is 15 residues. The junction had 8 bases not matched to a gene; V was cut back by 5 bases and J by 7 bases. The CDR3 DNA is TGTGCCAGCAGCCCATCCGCGGGGGGGATCGGGGAGCTGTTTTTT. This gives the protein CASSPSAGGIGELFF.

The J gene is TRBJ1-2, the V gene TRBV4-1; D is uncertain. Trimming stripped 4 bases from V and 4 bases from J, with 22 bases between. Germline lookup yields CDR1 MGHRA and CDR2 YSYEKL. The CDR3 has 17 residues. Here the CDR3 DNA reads TGCGCCAGCAGCCTACATCGCCAGAACCGAAAGACCTATGGCTACACCTTC. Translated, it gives CASSLHRQNRKTYGYTF.

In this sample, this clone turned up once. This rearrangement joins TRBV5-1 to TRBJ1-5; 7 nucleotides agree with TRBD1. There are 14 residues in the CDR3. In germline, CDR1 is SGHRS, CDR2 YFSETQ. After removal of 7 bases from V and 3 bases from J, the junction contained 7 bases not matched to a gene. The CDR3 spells CASAPGQVNQPQHF. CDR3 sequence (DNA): TGCGCCAGCGCCCCTGGACAGGTCAATCAGCCCCAGCATTTT.

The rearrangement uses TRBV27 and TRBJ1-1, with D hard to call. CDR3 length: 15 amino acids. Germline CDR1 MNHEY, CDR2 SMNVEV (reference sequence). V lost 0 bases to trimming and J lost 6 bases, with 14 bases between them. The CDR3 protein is CASSLSLTASSEAFF. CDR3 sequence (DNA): TGTGCCAGCAGTTTATCCCTGACGGCGTCATCTGAAGCTTTCTTT.

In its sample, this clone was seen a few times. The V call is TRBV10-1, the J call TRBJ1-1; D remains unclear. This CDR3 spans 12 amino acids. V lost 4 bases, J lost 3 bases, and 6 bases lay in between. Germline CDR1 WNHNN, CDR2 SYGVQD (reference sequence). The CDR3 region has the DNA TGCGCCAGCAGTGGTTCTTACACTGAAGCTTTCTTT. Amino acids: CASSGSYTEAFF.

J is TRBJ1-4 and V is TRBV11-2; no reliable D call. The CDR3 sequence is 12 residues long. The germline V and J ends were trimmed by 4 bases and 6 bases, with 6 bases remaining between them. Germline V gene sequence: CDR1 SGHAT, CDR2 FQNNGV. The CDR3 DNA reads TGTGCCAGCAGCTCCATGGATGAAAAACTGTTTTTT. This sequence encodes CASSSMDEKLFF.

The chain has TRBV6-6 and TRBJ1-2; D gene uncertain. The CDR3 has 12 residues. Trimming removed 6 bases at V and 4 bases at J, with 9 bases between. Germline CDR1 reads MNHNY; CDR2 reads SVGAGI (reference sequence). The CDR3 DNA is TGTGCCAGCAGCGGACTACTCTATGGCTACACCTTC. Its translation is CASSGLLYGYTF.

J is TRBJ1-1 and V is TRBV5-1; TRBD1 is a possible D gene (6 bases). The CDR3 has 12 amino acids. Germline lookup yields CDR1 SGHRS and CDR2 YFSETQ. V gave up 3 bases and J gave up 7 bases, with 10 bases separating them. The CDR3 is CASSSGQFEAFF. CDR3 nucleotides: TGCGCCAGCAGCTCAGGACAGTTTGAAGCTTTCTTT.

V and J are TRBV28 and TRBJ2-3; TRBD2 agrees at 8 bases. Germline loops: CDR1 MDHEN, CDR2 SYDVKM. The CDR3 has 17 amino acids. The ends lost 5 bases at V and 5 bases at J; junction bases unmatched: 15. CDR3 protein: CASSNLAGPRGGDTQYF. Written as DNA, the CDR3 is TGTGCCAGCAGTAATCTAGCGGGCCCCAGAGGGGGAGATACGCAGTATTTT.